These T cell receptor beta chains were read from a single sample in a study of low-dose radiotherapy and immunotherapy resistance in tumors. Via MiXCR, TCRdb re-called the reads, giving one row per CDR3 protein. This table has around 90,000 distinct CDR3 sequences, approximately 17% appearing once. Source: PBMCs, taken before treatment. Every receptor here comes from a male donor with prostate cancer. Both conserved end residues are trimmed from each CDR3. The order of the fields is CDR3 protein, clone size, J gene, V gene. Part of the rows lack a size; the others show once, few, many or a class for expanded clones.

ASRDQANTEAF,many,TRBJ1-1,TRBV12-3/TRBV12-4
ASSSRTGWRSGELF,many,TRBJ2-2,TRBV7-2
ASSPQGSSNQPQH,many,TRBJ1-5,TRBV7-2
ASSSGGPTQETQY,.,TRBJ2-5,TRBV5-1
ASSQMDSPNQPQH,many,TRBJ1-5,TRBV4-1
ASSVGTGHAYEQY,many,TRBJ2-7,TRBV9
ASSVSGAPGTGELF,many,TRBJ2-2,TRBV9
ASSSLTKGNTIY,once,TRBJ1-3,TRBV7-2
AGTILSNTGELF,.,TRBJ2-2,TRBV11-2
ASSLDPDRNNEQF,many,TRBJ2-1,TRBV7-3
ASRRGSPNEKLF,.,TRBJ1-4,TRBV19
ASKNLAGQGSGNTIY,many,TRBJ1-3,TRBV6-6
ASSQVLRGRPSNTGELF,many,TRBJ2-2,TRBV14
ASSIPGLGTDTQY,many,TRBJ2-3,TRBV28
ASSTLGTGGNEQY,.,TRBJ2-7,TRBV28
ASSSISRGREMNTEAF,many,TRBJ1-1,TRBV11-2
SARDEGPSLSHNEQF,.,TRBJ2-1,TRBV20-1
ASSGRKSTTEAF,many,TRBJ1-1,TRBV2
SARGPSGEQF,many,TRBJ2-1,TRBV20-1
ASSKIAGGPSDTQY,.,TRBJ2-3,TRBV7-9
ASSGTGAVNQPQH,many,TRBJ1-5,TRBV2
ASSIGLQEAQY,few,TRBJ2-5,TRBV5-1
ASSQDNYEQY,many,TRBJ2-7,TRBV13
ASSEVVETQY,many,TRBJ2-5,TRBV2
ASSYRRAGGRAVDEQF,many,TRBJ2-1,TRBV3-1
ASSFWGESTDTQY,many,TRBJ2-3,TRBV5-1
ASSLLREKLF,many,TRBJ1-4,TRBV28
ASSLALSGATEAF,.,TRBJ1-1,TRBV5-1
ASFTHQQGGYGYT,.,TRBJ1-2,TRBV12-3/TRBV12-4
ASSSAGTPTSNTEAF,many,TRBJ1-1,TRBV7-9
ASSEEGQVNTEAF,many,TRBJ1-1,TRBV6-1
ASTPAGTSGGGSYNEQF,many,TRBJ2-1,TRBV9
ASGGGGTSGVNEQF,.,TRBJ2-1,TRBV25-1
ASSAGQGAPSYNEQF,many,TRBJ2-1,TRBV9
ASSIGGASYTDTQY,many,TRBJ2-3,TRBV19